This T cell receptor (beta chain) came from a study of OX40 agonist ivuxolimab in advanced cancers. Turning to the study itself: Ivuxolimab, which is an agonistic anti-OX40 (CD134) antibody, was administered to the patients.

Produced via immunoSEQ multiplex PCR; TCRdb's table is partial and in-frame only. The sample contains approximately 60,000 clones, approximately 83% of which appear only once. This clone showed up just once. Trimming removed 4 bases from V and 2 bases from J; junction bases left unmatched: 7. CDR3 length: 15 residues. Germline lookup yields CDR1 MDHEN and CDR2 SYDVKM. The sequenced sample was CD4+ or CD8+ T cells sorted from blood, obtained in a trial of the OX40 agonist ivuxolimab. This sequence originates from an adult with an advanced solid tumor such as melanoma, head and neck, liver or kidney cancer. The chain employs TRBV28 and TRBJ2-5; 7 bases are shared with TRBD1. The CDR3 sequence: CASSSSGQTQETQYF. The CDR3 DNA is TGTGCCAGCAGTTCATCGGGACAGACACAAGAGACCCAGTACTTC.